Shown below are 30 T cell receptor beta chains from a single sample sequenced in a study of OX40 agonist ivuxolimab in advanced cancers. Assay used: immunoSEQ multiplex PCR; TCRdb lists only in-frame clones, some missing. The sample contains roughly 80,000 clones, around 87% of which appear only once. This specimen was CD4+ or CD8+ T cells sorted from blood, taken in a trial of the OX40 agonist ivuxolimab. The receptors here all came from an adult with an advanced solid tumor such as melanoma, head and neck, liver or kidney cancer.

The J gene is TRBJ1-1, the V gene TRBV28; D unresolved. V dropped 6 bases and J dropped 1 base, with 6 bases sitting between them. This CDR3 has 12 amino acids. In germline, CDR1 is MDHEN, CDR2 SYDVKM. The CDR3 protein is CASRDPNTEAFF. As DNA, the CDR3 is TGTGCCAGCAGAGACCCGAACACTGAAGCTTTCTTT.

This clone occurred a few times. The rearrangement links TRBV6-5 to TRBJ1-6, with 11 bases identical to TRBD1. The CDR3 length is 14 residues. V shed 6 bases and J 11 bases; nucleotides not matched to a gene: 6. Germline V CDR1 and CDR2: MNHEY, SVGAGI. The CDR3 DNA follows: TGTGCCAGCAGCCGGGACAGGGGGGTTGCACCCCTCCACTTT. Its translation: CASSRDRGVAPLHF.

The chain combines TRBV5-1 with TRBJ2-1; D gene unclear. The CDR3 contains 15 residues. Looked up from germline, CDR1 is SGHRS and CDR2 is YFSETQ. The V end lost 5 bases, the J end lost 0 bases, and 12 bases lay between the germline ends. CDR3 in DNA: TGCGCCAGCAGTGCCGACTCCGGCTCCTACAATGAGCAGTTCTTC. Residues: CASSADSGSYNEQFF. The full variable domain, completed using reference TRBV5-1 and TRBJ2-1, is KAGVTQTPRYLIKTRGQQVTLSCSPISGHRSVSWYQQTPGQGLQFLFEYFSETQRNKGNFPGRFSGRQFSNSRSEMNVSTLELGDSALYLCASSADSGSYNEQFFGPGTRLTVL.

This chain connects TRBV28 to TRBJ1-2, with D uncertain. Germline CDR1 reads MDHEN; CDR2 reads SYDVKM. V shed 8 bases and J shed 7 bases, with 17 bases lying between them. The CDR3 consists of 13 residues. CDR3 DNA: TGTGCCAGCGTTTCCCCTCCCTTGGTTGGCTACACCTTC. Translation gives CASVSPPLVGYTF.

V is TRBV5-1 and J is TRBJ1-2; 7 nucleotides match TRBD1. There are 14 residues in the CDR3. Trimming at V came to 0 bases and at J to 4 bases, leaving 3 bases not matched to a gene. From germline, CDR1 is SGHRS and CDR2 YFSETQ. CDR3 region: CASSLGQGGYGYTF. The CDR3 DNA is TGCGCCAGCAGCTTGGGACAGGGAGGCTATGGCTACACCTTC.

The chain joins TRBV2 to TRBJ1-5; 7 nucleotides line up with TRBD1. V lost 7 bases and J lost 7; bases outside the gene matches: 7. The germline V gene encodes CDR1 SNHLY and CDR2 FYNNEI. The CDR3 covers 13 residues. CDR3 in amino acids: CASIQGLRQPQHF. CDR3 DNA sequence: TGTGCCAGCATACAGGGGCTGAGACAGCCCCAGCATTTT.

The chain joins TRBV2 to TRBJ2-2, with TRBD1 matching 10 bases. V shed 6 bases and J 4 bases; nucleotides not matched to a gene: 8. Germline CDR1 and CDR2: SNHLY and FYNNEI. This CDR3 contains 16 residues. Here the CDR3 DNA reads TGTGCCAGCAGGAATCGAGGACAGGGGGGCACCGGGGAGCTGTTTTTT. This translates into CASRNRGQGGTGELFF.

The chain employs TRBV9 and TRBJ2-6; D is possibly TRBD1 or TRBD2 (5 bases each). CDR3 length: 16 residues. Germline V CDR1 and CDR2: SGDLS, YYNGEE. V lost 6 bases and J 2 bases, leaving 15 bases between the germline ends. DNA of the CDR3: TGTGCCAGCAACCCCACCGGGACCACTGGGGCCAACGTCCTGACTTTC. Translated, it gives CASNPTGTTGANVLTF.

Written as DNA, the CDR3 is TGTGCCAGTAGGGGACAGGGGGCGAATCAGCCCCAGCATTTT. Translating it yields CASRGQGANQPQHF. The rearrangement links TRBV19 to TRBJ1-5; TRBD1 aligns across 12 bases. The V segment lost 6 bases and the J segment 4 bases; nucleotides outside the gene matches: 1. Looked up from germline, CDR1 is LNHDA and CDR2 is SQIVND (reference sequence). The CDR3 has 14 amino acids.

The V and J genes are TRBV5-5 and TRBJ2-2; D is possibly TRBD1 or TRBD2 (5 bases each). In germline, CDR1 is SGHKS, CDR2 YYEKEE (reference sequence). Trimming cost V 4 bases and J 6 bases, with 16 bases left between them. The CDR3 runs to 15 residues. The CDR3 region is CASSEGSAISGELFF. The CDR3 DNA is TGTGCCAGCAGCGAGGGGTCCGCTATTTCCGGGGAGCTGTTTTTT.

The chain uses TRBV4-1 and TRBJ2-3; 9 bases are a match to TRBD1. The ends lost 4 bases at V and 8 bases at J; junction bases unmatched: 13. The length of the CDR3 is 16 residues. Germline V gene data show CDR1 as MGHRA and CDR2 as YSYEKL. The CDR3 coding sequence is TGCGCCAGCAGCCTTAGGGGACAGGGATTATCAGTTACGCAGTATTTT. This gives the protein CASSLRGQGLSVTQYF.

V gene TRBV7-8 combines with J gene TRBJ1-6, with 7 bases matching TRBD1. The CDR3 sequence is 14 residues long. From germline, CDR1 is SGHVS and CDR2 FQNEAQ. After removal of 1 base from V and 9 bases from J, the junction contained 3 bases not matched to a gene. The CDR3 sequence: CASSLEGGGSPLHF. The CDR3 DNA follows: TGTGCCAGCAGCTTAGAAGGGGGCGGTTCACCCCTCCACTTT.

The chain couples TRBV19 to TRBJ1-3; D not resolved. The germline V gene has CDR1 LNHDA and CDR2 SQIVND (reference sequence). V lost 5 bases and J 2 bases, leaving 10 bases between the germline ends. The CDR3 spans 14 residues. The CDR3: CASSPYRAGNTIYF. CDR3 nucleotide sequence: TGTGCCAGTAGTCCCTACCGGGCTGGAAACACCATATATTTT.

The chain has TRBV29-1 and TRBJ2-1, with TRBD1 identical over 10 bases. Trimming took 5 bases from V and 6 from J; bases not matched to a gene: 4. The CDR3 is 13 amino acids. The germline CDR1 and CDR2 sequences are SQVTM and ANQGSEA. The CDR3 sequence: CSVPGQGSNEQFF. The CDR3 DNA follows: TGCAGCGTTCCGGGACAGGGGTCCAATGAGCAGTTCTTC.

V gene TRBV9 combines with J gene TRBJ1-4, with TRBD1 matching over 7 bases. CDR1 is SGDLS and CDR2 is YYNGEE in the germline V gene. The CDR3 extends over 16 amino acids. Trimming removed 0 bases from V and 0 bases from J; junction bases left unmatched: 2. Here the CDR3 reads CASSVGGTATNEKLFF. CDR3 nucleotides: TGTGCCAGCAGCGTAGGGGGGACAGCAACTAATGAAAAACTGTTTTTT.

The gene calls are TRBV4-1 and TRBJ2-3; 10 positions match TRBD2. The CDR3 is made up of 16 amino acids. Germline assignment: CDR1 MGHRA and CDR2 YSYEKL. V lost 4 bases, J lost 0 bases, and 4 bases stayed unmatched. CDR3: CASSRGLAVSTDTQYF. CDR3 bases: TGCGCCAGCAGCCGTGGACTAGCGGTTAGCACAGATACGCAGTATTTT.

This clone showed up just a few times. This rearrangement joins TRBV7-9 to TRBJ2-5; D remains ambiguous. The CDR3 has 14 amino acids. From germline, CDR1 is SEHNR and CDR2 FQNEAQ (reference sequence). The germline V and J ends were trimmed by 3 bases and 1 base, with 9 bases remaining between them. CDR3 sequence (DNA): TGTGCCAGCAGCTTGGATATTAGCCAAGAGACCCAGTACTTC. As protein: CASSLDISQETQYF.

The V and J genes are TRBV5-1 and TRBJ1-2, with 9 positions matching TRBD1. The J segment lost 7 bases and the V segment lost 0 bases, leaving 7 bases of the junction unmatched. Germline V CDR1 and CDR2: SGHRS, YFSETQ. This CDR3 has 15 amino acids. DNA for the CDR3: TGCGCCAGCAGCTTGGCCGGACAGGGGAACGGTGGCTACACCTTC. It yields the protein CASSLAGQGNGGYTF. The whole variable domain, filled in from reference TRBV5-1 and TRBJ1-2, reads KAGVTQTPRYLIKTRGQQVTLSCSPISGHRSVSWYQQTPGQGLQFLFEYFSETQRNKGNFPGRFSGRQFSNSRSEMNVSTLELGDSALYLCASSLAGQGNGGYTFGSGTRLTVV.

The rearrangement uses TRBV5-5 and TRBJ1-2, with a weak D call TRBD1 (6 bases). Germline V gives CDR1 SGHKS, CDR2 YYEKEE (reference sequence). With 3 bases removed from V and 7 bases from J, the gap between germline ends came to 13 bases. The length of the CDR3 is 13 residues. CDR3 coding DNA: TGTGCCAGCAGCTCAGGGGCCCTCCTTGGCTACACCTTC. Its protein product is CASSSGALLGYTF.

The genes are TRBV5-1 and TRBJ2-3, with 9 bases identical to TRBD1. V lost 4 bases and J lost 4; bases outside the gene matches: 7. The CDR3 has 15 residues. CDR1 is SGHRS, CDR2 YFSETQ, per germline. The DNA for the CDR3 is TGCGCCAGCAGCGGGGGACAGGGCCCCCCAGATACGCAGTATTTT. It is translated as CASSGGQGPPDTQYF.

The CDR3 protein is CASTSGGRYNEQFF. The CDR3 bases are TGTGCCAGTACTAGCGGGGGGCGGTACAATGAGCAGTTCTTC. V and J are TRBV6-1 and TRBJ2-1; 12 bases fit TRBD2. CDR1 is MNHNS and CDR2 is SASEGT in the germline V gene. J gave up 4 bases and V 9 bases, and 4 bases lay outside the gene matches. This CDR3 is 14 amino acids long.

V and J are TRBV5-1 and TRBJ2-2, with TRBD2 identical over 13 bases. The CDR3 length is 16 residues. Germline assignment: CDR1 SGHRS and CDR2 YFSETQ. V shed 4 bases and J 7 bases; nucleotides not matched to a gene: 7. CDR3 region: CASSPTSGRAGGELFF. CDR3 bases: TGCGCCAGCAGCCCAACTAGCGGGAGGGCCGGCGGGGAGCTGTTTTTT.

The chain has TRBV5-1 and TRBJ1-3; unclear D gene. This CDR3 is 15 amino acids long. The germline gives CDR1 SGHRS, CDR2 YFSETQ. The V end lost 3 bases, the J end lost 0 bases, and 10 bases lay between the germline ends. CDR3 residues: CASSWEGSSGNTIYF. The CDR3 DNA sequence: TGCGCCAGCAGCTGGGAGGGCAGCTCTGGAAACACCATATATTTT.

This chain's CDR3 is CAIRASGEYEQYV. DNA for the CDR3: TGTGCCATCAGGGCCTCTGGGGAGTACGAGCAGTACGTC. The chain has TRBV10-3 and TRBJ2-7, with D possibly matching TRBD2 (5 bases). The CDR3 runs 13 residues. Trimming pared 6 bases from V and 4 bases from J, leaving 13 bases between. Germline CDR1 ENHRY, CDR2 SYGVKD.

The chain carries TRBV9 and TRBJ2-2; 11 bases agree with TRBD2. CDR1 and CDR2 (germline): SGDLS, YYNGEE. V was pared by 4 bases and J by 2 bases, with 10 bases of the junction left unmatched. The CDR3 spans 18 residues. DNA of the CDR3: TGTGCCAGCAGCCGAGTCGGGACTAGCGGATCCAACACCGGGGAGCTGTTTTTT. Protein: CASSRVGTSGSNTGELFF.

The chain combines TRBV7-2 with TRBJ1-1, with TRBD1 as a possible D gene (5 bases). This CDR3 has 13 amino acids. Germline V gene data show CDR1 as SGHTA and CDR2 as FQGNSA. The V end was cut by 6 bases, the J end by 3 bases, with 11 bases between. The CDR3 DNA sequence: TGTGCCAGCAGTCTTCGGGGGGACACTGAAGCTTTCTTT. This encodes CASSLRGDTEAFF. The whole variable domain, filled in from reference TRBV7-2 and TRBJ1-1, reads GAGVSQSPSNKVTEKGKDVELRCDPISGHTALYWYRQSLGQGLEFLIYFQGNSAPDKSGLPSDRFSAERTGGSVSTLTIQRTQQEDSAVYLCASSLRGDTEAFFGQGTRLTVV.

J is TRBJ1-6 and V is TRBV10-2, with a weak D call TRBD1 (5 bases). The CDR3 sequence is 14 residues long. Between the trimmed V and J ends, which lost 5 bases and 8 bases, there was a span of 13 bases. Germline lookup yields CDR1 WSHSY and CDR2 SAAADI. DNA of the CDR3: TGCGCCAGCAGTCCGGGACCTGGGTATTCACCCCTCCACTTT. It yields the protein CASSPGPGYSPLHF.

The genes are TRBV6-6 and TRBJ2-7, with 9 bases fitting TRBD1. The germline V gene has CDR1 MNHNY and CDR2 SVGAGI (reference sequence). This CDR3 comprises 16 residues. Trimming cost V 5 bases and J 7 bases; bases outside gene matches: 15. CDR3 DNA sequence: TGTGCCAGCAGTGTTACACCTGGGACAGGGACGGGGGAGCAGTACTTC. This encodes CASSVTPGTGTGEQYF.

The chain couples TRBV2 to TRBJ2-7, with 7 bases fitting TRBD1. The CDR3 consists of 12 residues. V lost 5 bases to trimming and J lost 5 bases; unmatched junction nucleotides: 3. From germline, CDR1 is SNHLY and CDR2 FYNNEI. Written as DNA, the CDR3 is TGTGCCAGCAGTTACGACAGGGACGAGCAGTACTTC. Translating gives CASSYDRDEQYF.

The rearrangement links TRBV28 to TRBJ2-1, with D perhaps TRBD1 (6 bases). CDR1 MDHEN and CDR2 SYDVKM come from the germline V gene. The V end was cut by 3 bases, the J end by 1 base, with 10 bases between. The CDR3 loop spans 15 amino acids. The CDR3 sequence: CASSLQGSSYNEQFF. The CDR3 DNA reads as TGTGCCAGCAGTTTGCAGGGGTCTTCCTACAATGAGCAGTTCTTC.